This T cell receptor beta chain appears in the sequencing data of a study of technical replicates of blood from several donors (TCRdb year 2017). The method was the immunoSEQ multiplex PCR assay. TCRdb carries this immuneACCESS record with in-frame sequences only. Its versions omit some clonotypes, under half of them owing to an unresolved V gene in the studies checked, with the rest unexplained. This sample lists 74,000 or so clones; roughly 96% were detected once. Around 0.18% of the sample rests with the top ten. Points on this clone: The specificity of this receptor is unknown. No per-base quality is available; no much larger clone lies one base away.

Trimming takes 7 bases off V and 5 bases off J; junction bases not matched to a gene: 5. There are 14 amino acids in the CDR3, from cysteine to phenylalanine inclusive. Solely the CDR3 DNA is kept, with 42 bases framed from the first base. Via the germline V gene, CDR1 is MNHNS and CDR2 SASEGT. The receptor's source is a human donor in good health. Sample: T cells isolated from PBMCs. The rearrangement joined TRBV6-1 to TRBJ2-5; 12 bases in the middle match TRBD2. The CDR3 reads CASIFGTSGETQYF. The sequence in DNA is TGTGCCAGCATATTCGGGACTAGCGGGGAGACCCAGTACTTC.